This entry lists 25 T cell receptor beta chains sequenced from one sample in a study of cytomegalovirus exposure and HLA in healthy donors. Researchers ran the PCR with 60 Vbeta and 13 Jbeta primers. TCRdb's table, derived via immunoSEQ multiplex PCR, lists solely in-frame clones and lacks some. The sample has roughly 180,000 clones, roughly 75% seen once. Sequencing was performed on PBMCs. These receptors all stem from a female donor in good health and CMV-seronegative.

The V call is TRBV11-2, the J call TRBJ1-2; possible D gene TRBD1, 6 bases. The CDR3 runs to 15 residues. The germline V gene has CDR1 SGHAT and CDR2 FQNNGV. The V and J ends lost 1 base and 8 bases respectively, with 17 bases between them. The CDR3 region is CASSLAGGPQGGYTF. CDR3 sequence (DNA): TGTGCCAGCAGCTTAGCGGGGGGACCCCAGGGGGGCTACACCTTC.

In regard to this clone: An end of the junction does not agree with germline; a read error may underlie this. Other DNA sequences in this specimen translate into the identical CDR3. This sequence joins TRBV6-5 and TRBJ1-2; 7 bases map to TRBD1. In germline, CDR1 is MNHEY, CDR2 SVGAGI. The CDR3 runs 12 residues. The CDR3 sequence: CASRRGQSGYTF. CDR3 DNA: TGCGCCAGCAGGAGGGGGCAGAGTGGCTACACCTTC.

This clone was counted a single time. The rearrangement links TRBV11-2 to TRBJ1-1, with D unresolved. Trimming took 5 bases from V and 3 from J, leaving 10 bases between them. This CDR3 is built from 13 residues. Germline CDR1 and CDR2: SGHAT and FQNNGV. The CDR3 bases are TGTGCCAGCAGCCCCCGACAAGACACTGAAGCTTTCTTT. Amino acid sequence: CASSPRQDTEAFF.

The chain uses TRBV5-6 and TRBJ1-1; 10 nucleotides agree with TRBD1. The germline V gene has CDR1 SGHDT and CDR2 YYEEEE. Germline trimming cut 5 bases from V and 5 bases from J; bases unmatched to any gene: 6. The CDR3 is 14 residues long. The CDR3 loop is CASRGDRGLTEAFF. The CDR3 nucleotides are TGTGCCAGCAGGGGCGACAGGGGGCTAACTGAAGCTTTCTTT.

The V call is TRBV18, the J call TRBJ2-3, with D perhaps matching TRBD1 (5 bases). V was trimmed by 6 bases and J by 5 bases, leaving 15 bases between them. The germline V gene encodes CDR1 KGHSH and CDR2 LQKENI. The length of the CDR3 is 14 residues. This CDR3 is CASSDTGVIDTQYF. CDR3 sequence (DNA): TGTGCCAGCTCGGACACGGGCGTGATAGATACGCAGTATTTT.

This clone has a handful of counts. This chain links TRBV11-3 with TRBJ2-1, with 7 positions matching TRBD2. Germline trimming cut 5 bases from V and 4 bases from J; bases unmatched to any gene: 14. The germline gives CDR1 SGHNT, CDR2 YENEEA. This CDR3 comprises 17 residues. The CDR3 spells CASSLTALAEPYNEQFF. The CDR3 bases are TGTGCCAGCAGCCTTACGGCCCTAGCGGAGCCTTACAATGAGCAGTTCTTC. Drawing the rest from reference TRBV11-3 and TRBJ2-1, the complete variable domain is EAGVVQSPRYKIIEKKQPVAFWCNPISGHNTLYWYLQNLGQGPELLIRYENEEAVDDSQLPKDRFSAERLKGVDSTLKIQPAELGDSAVYLCASSLTALAEPYNEQFFGPGTRLTVL.

The chain employs TRBV7-3 and TRBJ1-1, with a weak D call TRBD1 (6 bases). CDR1 SGHTA and CDR2 FQGTGA come from the germline V gene. With 5 bases removed from V and 4 bases from J, the gap between germline ends came to 17 bases. CDR3 length equals 15 residues. CDR3 in amino acids: CASSPTGYRSTEAFF. The CDR3 DNA sequence: TGTGCCAGCAGCCCTACAGGGTACCGGAGCACTGAAGCTTTCTTT.

The chain uses TRBV7-9 and TRBJ2-1; the match to TRBD2 covers 15 bases. The CDR3 length is 19 residues. The V gene's germline CDR1 is SEHNR and CDR2 FQNEAQ (reference sequence). V lost 5 bases, J lost 2 bases, and 10 bases stayed unmatched. CDR3 residues: CASSPRTSGRAGTYNEQFF. CDR3 DNA: TGTGCCAGCAGCCCCCGGACTAGCGGGAGGGCCGGGACCTACAATGAGCAGTTCTTC.

V is TRBV4-1 and J is TRBJ2-2; possible D gene TRBD2, 6 bases. Per the germline V gene, CDR1 is MGHRA and CDR2 is YSYEKL. The CDR3 is made up of 15 amino acids. Trimming removed 0 bases at V and 5 bases at J, with 10 bases between. The CDR3 DNA is TGCGCCAGCAGCCAAGATAGCGGTAGAACCGGGGAGCTGTTTTTT. Translating gives CASSQDSGRTGELFF.

J is TRBJ2-5 and V is TRBV2; 8 bases match TRBD1. The CDR3 totals 14 residues. V trimming: 8 bases; J trimming: 2 bases; junction bases outside the gene matches: 7. Germline V gene sequence: CDR1 SNHLY, CDR2 FYNNEI. In DNA form, the CDR3 reads TGTGCCAGCGCCCGGGACAGGAATCAAGAGACCCAGTACTTC. It yields the protein CASARDRNQETQYF.

The rearrangement joins TRBV2 to TRBJ1-1; tentatively, D is TRBD1 (6 bases). Trimming stripped 6 bases from V and 4 bases from J, with 18 bases between. Germline V gives CDR1 SNHLY, CDR2 FYNNEI. The CDR3 runs 15 residues. CDR3 residues: CASSSDSPWGTEAFF. DNA of the CDR3: TGTGCCAGCAGCTCGGACAGCCCGTGGGGCACTGAAGCTTTCTTT.

The chain carries TRBV7-8 and TRBJ2-3; D is perhaps TRBD2 (6 bases). Trimming took off 8 bases at V and 1 base at J, with 16 bases between the two ends. This CDR3 has 15 residues. Germline V gene sequence: CDR1 SGHVS, CDR2 FQNEAQ. The CDR3 is CASRLQRVGTDTQYF. The CDR3 DNA reads TGTGCCAGCCGTCTCCAGCGGGTTGGCACAGATACGCAGTATTTT.

This clone was seen a few times. The V gene is TRBV6-6, the J gene TRBJ1-5; no firm D call. Trimming stripped 6 bases from V and 1 base from J, with 10 bases between. Germline CDR1 MNHNY, CDR2 SVGAGI (reference sequence). This CDR3 has 14 residues. The CDR3 bases are TGTGCCAGCAGAGAGGGCGCGAGCAATCAGCCCCAGCATTTT. Amino acid sequence: CASREGASNQPQHF.

The chain employs TRBV7-9 and TRBJ2-6; perhaps TRBD1 as D (6 bases). Germline V gives CDR1 SEHNR, CDR2 FQNEAQ (reference sequence). The ends were cut back, 3 bases at V and 0 bases at J, with 12 bases in the middle. The CDR3 contains 17 residues. The CDR3 here is CASSLTGVPSGANVLTF. The DNA for the CDR3 is TGTGCCAGCAGCTTGACAGGAGTCCCCTCTGGGGCCAACGTCCTGACTTTC.

The gene calls are TRBV19 and TRBJ2-1; TRBD1 agrees at 8 bases. The CDR3 extends over 15 amino acids. From germline, CDR1 is LNHDA and CDR2 SQIVND (reference sequence). Germline trimming cut 3 bases from V and 4 bases from J; bases unmatched to any gene: 5. CDR3: CASSIQGAGYNEQFF. For the CDR3, the DNA is TGTGCCAGTAGTATTCAGGGGGCAGGGTACAATGAGCAGTTCTTC.

This chain uses TRBV27 with TRBJ2-5; no definite D call. This CDR3 is 16 amino acids long. V was clipped by 6 bases and J by 1 base, with 18 bases between them. Germline CDR1 reads MNHEY; CDR2 reads SMNVEV (reference sequence). Here the CDR3 reads CASRPTPQSPQETQYF. In DNA, the CDR3 is TGTGCCAGCAGACCCACCCCCCAAAGCCCCCAAGAGACCCAGTACTTC.

This chain connects TRBV5-1 to TRBJ2-3, with TRBD2 matching over 9 bases. This CDR3 comprises 16 residues. Germline V CDR1 and CDR2: SGHRS, YFSETQ. The junction had 2 bases not matched to a gene; V was cut back by 0 bases and J by 0 bases. The CDR3 nucleotides are TGCGCCAGCAGCTTGGGGACTAGCGCTAGCACAGATACGCAGTATTTT. Translated: CASSLGTSASTDTQYF.

The gene calls are TRBV5-6 and TRBJ2-1; TRBD2 matches 10 bases. V trimming: 4 bases; J trimming: 9 bases; junction bases outside the gene matches: 13. The CDR3 is 16 amino acids. CDR1 SGHDT and CDR2 YYEEEE come from the germline V gene. CDR3 nucleotide sequence: TGTGCCAGCAGCCCGGGGGTAAGCGGGGGGGCCGGTGAGCAGTTCTTC. It specifies CASSPGVSGGAGEQFF.

The V call is TRBV10-3, the J call TRBJ1-4, with 7 positions matching TRBD1. The germline V gene has CDR1 ENHRY and CDR2 SYGVKD. V shed 6 bases, J shed 3 bases, and the junction held 4 bases outside the gene matches. The CDR3 has 14 amino acids. CDR3 sequence: CAIREDRANEKLFF. The CDR3 DNA sequence: TGTGCCATCAGGGAAGACAGGGCTAATGAAAAACTGTTTTTT.

The CDR3: CASSERGTGRNTIYF. The CDR3 region has the DNA TGTGCCAGCAGTGAAAGGGGGACAGGGAGAAACACCATATATTTT. The chain couples TRBV6-1 to TRBJ1-3; 9 nucleotides match TRBD1. Germline loops: CDR1 MNHNS, CDR2 SASEGT. J lost 5 bases, V lost 2 bases, and 4 bases had no gene match. The length of the CDR3 is 15 residues.

The chain carries TRBV7-5 and TRBJ2-1; the DNA was not compared with TRBD2, the D call given in the table. TRBV7-5 is noted as a pseudogene. The CDR3 length is 13 residues. CDR3: CARSLAGRNEQFF. The CDR3 region has the DNA TGTGCCAGAAGCTTAGCTGGGAGGAATGAGCAGTTCTTC.

This rearrangement joins TRBV7-3 to TRBJ2-5, with TRBD2 as a possible D gene (5 bases). The CDR3 is 14 amino acids. Germline V lookup: CDR1 SGHTA, CDR2 FQGTGA. Trimming took off 5 bases at V and 2 bases at J, with 12 bases between the two ends. The CDR3 DNA follows: TGTGCCAGCAGCCGGTCCGGGGATCAAGAGACCCAGTACTTC. Translating it yields CASSRSGDQETQYF.

The rearrangement joins TRBV5-3 to TRBJ2-7; TRBD2 aligns across 9 bases. TRBV5-3 is classed as an ORF, of uncertain function. CDR3 length: 14 residues. J lost 5 bases, V lost 0 bases, and 3 bases had no gene match. In DNA, the CDR3 is TGTGCCAGAAGCTTGGCCAGCGGGAGGCACGAGCAGTACTTC. It translates to CARSLASGRHEQYF.

The chain joins TRBV6-6 to TRBJ2-7, with 12 bases identical to TRBD1. Germline CDR1 MNHNY, CDR2 SVGAGI (reference sequence). The CDR3 totals 15 residues. V shed 7 bases, J shed 7 bases, and the junction held 11 bases outside the gene matches. CDR3 loop: CASTHLGQGAGEQYF. The DNA of the CDR3 is TGTGCCAGCACTCATCTGGGACAGGGGGCGGGTGAGCAGTACTTC.

CDR3 loop: CASSVDPQGRNTEAFF. The CDR3 nucleotides read TGTGCCAGCAGCGTAGATCCGCAGGGGCGAAACACTGAAGCTTTCTTT. The chain has TRBV9 and TRBJ1-1; perhaps TRBD1 as D (6 bases). The V end was cut by 0 bases, the J end by 2 bases, with 14 bases between. CDR1 SGDLS and CDR2 YYNGEE come from the germline V gene. The CDR3 length is 16 residues.